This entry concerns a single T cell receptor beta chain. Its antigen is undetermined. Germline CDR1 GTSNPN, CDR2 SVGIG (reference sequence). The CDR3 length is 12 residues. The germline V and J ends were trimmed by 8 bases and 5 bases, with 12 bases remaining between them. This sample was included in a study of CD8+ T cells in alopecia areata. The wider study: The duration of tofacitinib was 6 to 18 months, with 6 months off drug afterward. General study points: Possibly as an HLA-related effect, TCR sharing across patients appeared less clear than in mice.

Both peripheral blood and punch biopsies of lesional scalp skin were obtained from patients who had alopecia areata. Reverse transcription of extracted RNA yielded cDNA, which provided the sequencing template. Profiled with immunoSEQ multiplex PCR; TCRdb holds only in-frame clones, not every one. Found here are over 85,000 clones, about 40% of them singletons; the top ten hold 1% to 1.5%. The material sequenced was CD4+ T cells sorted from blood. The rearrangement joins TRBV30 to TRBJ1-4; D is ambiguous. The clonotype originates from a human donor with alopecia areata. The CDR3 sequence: CAGKQPNEKLFF. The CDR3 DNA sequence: TGTGCCGGAAAACAGCCAAATGAAAAACTGTTTTTT.